Below, 32 T cell receptor beta chains from the same sample are listed, as sequenced in a study of shared clonotypes between healthy human individuals. Produced via immunoSEQ multiplex PCR; TCRdb's table is partial and in-frame only. The sample lists 2 million to 3 million clones, 80% to 95% occurring once. The sequencing sample was made of naive CD4+ T cells from PBMCs. As for subset: CD45RA+ positively selected. The receptors were sampled from a man aged 18 to 29 in good health. Some clones in this sample may be carry-over from other donors' samples.

V usage is TRBV28 and J usage is TRBJ2-7; 8 bases are a match to TRBD1. CDR3 length: 18 amino acids. The V segment lost 5 bases and the J segment 0 bases; nucleotides outside the gene matches: 15. Germline assignment: CDR1 MDHEN and CDR2 SYDVKM. The CDR3 sequence is CASSPRGPGQPNSYEQYF. In nucleotides, the CDR3 is TGTGCCAGCAGTCCCAGGGGGCCTGGACAGCCCAACTCCTACGAGCAGTACTTC.

The genes are TRBV6-1 and TRBJ2-6; D is unresolved. The CDR3 runs 14 residues. From germline, CDR1 is MNHNS and CDR2 SASEGT. Trimming pared 7 bases from V and 0 bases from J, leaving 7 bases between. The CDR3: CASTVGSGANVLTF. The CDR3 DNA reads as TGTGCCAGCACTGTGGGCTCTGGGGCCAACGTCCTGACTTTC.

The chain links TRBV19 to TRBJ2-5; TRBD1 is a possible D gene (5 bases). Per the germline V gene, CDR1 is LNHDA and CDR2 is SQIVND (reference sequence). This CDR3 is 16 amino acids long. The V end was cut by 4 bases, the J end by 5 bases, with 20 bases between. The CDR3, as DNA: TGTGCCAGTAGTAGGGGCCAGAGGCAGGTGCGCGAGACCCAGTACTTC. Residues: CASSRGQRQVRETQYF.

The chain couples TRBV5-4 to TRBJ2-5; D perhaps matches TRBD2 (7 bases). The CDR3 totals 14 residues. CDR1 and CDR2 from the germline V gene are SGHNT and YYREEE (reference sequence). V was clipped by 4 bases and J by 5 bases, with 15 bases between them. The CDR3 is CASSPPGGRETQYF. In DNA, the CDR3 is TGTGCCAGCAGCCCCCCGGGGGGCAGGGAGACCCAGTACTTC.

The chain uses TRBV28 and TRBJ1-1; 7 nucleotides align to TRBD1. V trimming: 6 bases; J trimming: 1 base; junction bases outside the gene matches: 5. The CDR3 sequence is 14 residues long. Germline assignment: CDR1 MDHEN and CDR2 SYDVKM. CDR3 amino acids: CASRYGQENTEAFF. The CDR3 DNA reads TGTGCCAGCAGGTACGGACAGGAGAACACTGAAGCTTTCTTT.

The chain joins TRBV19 to TRBJ2-3; TRBD2 matches 11 bases. Germline V CDR1 and CDR2: LNHDA, SQIVND (reference sequence). Trimming removed 3 bases from V and 5 bases from J; junction bases left unmatched: 10. The CDR3 totals 17 residues. CDR3 loop: CASSMLSGRGAGDTQYF. The CDR3 DNA reads as TGTGCCAGTAGTATGCTTAGCGGGAGGGGTGCGGGAGATACGCAGTATTTT.

The J gene is TRBJ1-3, the V gene TRBV25-1; 7 bases are a match to TRBD1. From germline, CDR1 is MGHDK and CDR2 SYGVNS. The trim removed 3 bases at V and 0 bases at J, leaving 5 bases unmatched. The CDR3 extends over 16 amino acids. The CDR3: CASSDLRQGSGNTIYF. The CDR3 DNA sequence: TGTGCCAGCAGTGACCTGAGACAGGGCTCTGGAAACACCATATATTTT.

The V gene is TRBV9, the J gene TRBJ2-1; D unclear. V was pared by 0 bases and J by 0 bases, with 13 bases between. CDR1 is SGDLS and CDR2 is YYNGEE in the germline V gene. CDR3 length: 17 residues. The CDR3 DNA is TGTGCCAGCAGCGTAGGGTCATACGGGCCCTCCTACAATGAGCAGTTCTTC. This gives the protein CASSVGSYGPSYNEQFF. Looking up the rest from reference TRBV9 and TRBJ2-1 gives the full variable domain: DSGVTQTPKHLITATGQRVTLRCSPRSGDLSVYWYQQSLDQGLQFLIQYYNGEERAKGNILERFSAQQFPDLHSELNLSSLELGDSALYFCASSVGSYGPSYNEQFFGPGTRLTVL.

V usage is TRBV19 and J usage is TRBJ2-1; 13 nucleotides align to TRBD2. Germline V lookup: CDR1 LNHDA, CDR2 SQIVND (reference sequence). CDR3 length: 16 residues. After removal of 6 bases from V and 6 bases from J, the junction contained 8 bases not matched to a gene. The CDR3 reads CASSPAGTSGINEQFF. CDR3 in DNA: TGTGCCAGTAGCCCAGCCGGGACTAGCGGGATCAATGAGCAGTTCTTC.

The chain joins TRBV18 to TRBJ1-3; D is undetermined. V gave up 3 bases and J gave up 2 bases, with 11 bases separating them. CDR1 KGHSH and CDR2 LQKENI come from the germline V gene. This CDR3 has 15 residues. CDR3 sequence (DNA): TGTGCCAGCTCACCGGTCGAATCTACTGGAAACACCATATATTTT. This gives the protein CASSPVESTGNTIYF.

The chain carries TRBV30 and TRBJ2-1, with 7 positions matching TRBD2. The germline gives CDR1 GTSNPN, CDR2 SVGIG (reference sequence). The CDR3 is 14 amino acids. The junction had 9 bases not matched to a gene; V was cut back by 5 bases and J by 5 bases. Here the CDR3 DNA reads TGTGCCTGGGCCCGACTAGCTAGAAACAATGAGCAGTTCTTC. As protein: CAWARLARNNEQFF.

The V and J genes are TRBV6-5 and TRBJ2-5; tentative D call: TRBD1 (6 bases). Germline V gene lookup returns CDR1 MNHEY and CDR2 SVGAGI. The CDR3 has 12 amino acids. The germline V and J ends were trimmed by 6 bases and 4 bases, with 9 bases remaining between them. CDR3 amino acids: CASRSDRETQYF. The CDR3 DNA sequence: TGTGCCAGCAGATCGGACAGAGAGACCCAGTACTTC.

The chain joins TRBV28 to TRBJ1-3; D is undetermined. The CDR3 extends over 12 amino acids. Between the trimmed V and J ends, which lost 9 bases and 0 bases, there was a span of 6 bases. Per the germline V gene, CDR1 is MDHEN and CDR2 is SYDVKM. The CDR3, as DNA: TGTGCCAGTTTTTCCTCTGGAAACACCATATATTTT. Translation gives CASFSSGNTIYF. Using reference TRBV28 and TRBJ1-3 for the parts outside the CDR3, the full variable domain is DVKVTQSSRYLVKRTGEKVFLECVQDMDHENMFWYRQDPGLGLRLIYFSYDVKMKEKGDIPEGYSVSREKKERFSLILESASTNQTSMYLCASFSSGNTIYFGEGSWLTVV.

The V call is TRBV10-1, the J call TRBJ2-1; 10 bases line up with TRBD2. Trimming removed 2 bases from V and 4 bases from J; junction bases left unmatched: 5. The CDR3 totals 16 residues. The germline gives CDR1 WNHNN, CDR2 SYGVQD (reference sequence). The CDR3 loop is CASSEGLAGEYNEQFF. CDR3 nucleotides: TGCGCCAGCAGTGAGGGGCTAGCGGGAGAATACAATGAGCAGTTCTTC.

This clone appeared a few times. The chain has TRBV7-2 and TRBJ2-5, with TRBD1 matching 7 bases. CDR1 is SGHTA and CDR2 is FQGNSA in the germline V gene. J gave up 5 bases and V 5 bases, and 8 bases lay outside the gene matches. The CDR3 is made up of 14 amino acids. The DNA for the CDR3 is TGTGCCAGCAGCCCCTTGAGGGGGCTTGAGACCCAGTACTTC. Translating gives CASSPLRGLETQYF.

This clone was observed a single time. The chain recombines TRBV5-1 with TRBJ2-7; D may be TRBD1 or TRBD2 (5 bases each). CDR3 length: 14 amino acids. V lost 2 bases, J lost 5 bases, and 14 bases lay in between. Germline CDR1 is SGHRS and CDR2 is YFSETQ. The CDR3 region is CASSFAAGRDEQYF. The DNA for the CDR3 is TGCGCCAGCAGCTTCGCGGCAGGGAGAGACGAGCAGTACTTC.

The V call is TRBV18, the J call TRBJ2-7; weak D call: TRBD1 (6 bases). Per germline, CDR1 KGHSH and CDR2 LQKENI. This CDR3 is 15 amino acids long. V was shortened by 4 bases and J by 0 bases, with 13 bases between the two germline ends. The CDR3 loop reads CASSQGQTISYEQYF. The CDR3 DNA reads TGTGCCAGCTCACAAGGACAGACGATCTCCTACGAGCAGTACTTC. Using reference TRBV18 and TRBJ2-7 for the parts outside the CDR3, the full variable domain is NAGVMQNPRHLVRRRGQEARLRCSPMKGHSHVYWYRQLPEEGLKFMVYLQKENIIDESGMPKERFSAEFPKEGPSILRIQQVVRGDSAAYFCASSQGQTISYEQYFGPGTRLTVT.

This clone was seen a single time. The chain is built from TRBV10-1 and TRBJ1-5; D gene unclear. V dropped 3 bases and J dropped 4 bases, with 4 bases sitting between them. The CDR3 is made up of 12 amino acids. Germline CDR1 is WNHNN and CDR2 is SYGVQD (reference sequence). The CDR3: CASSDPNQPQHF. The CDR3 DNA follows: TGCGCCAGCAGTGACCCGAATCAGCCCCAGCATTTT.

The chain combines TRBV4-1 with TRBJ1-2; possible D gene TRBD1, 5 bases. This CDR3 contains 18 residues. The V end was cut by 1 base, the J end by 1 base, with 19 bases between. Germline lookup yields CDR1 MGHRA and CDR2 YSYEKL. CDR3 loop: CASSQVPHGTGINYGYTF. DNA of the CDR3: TGCGCCAGCAGCCAAGTCCCCCACGGGACGGGTATTAACTATGGCTACACCTTC.

V usage is TRBV7-2 and J usage is TRBJ2-6, with D possibly being TRBD2 (5 bases). This CDR3 contains 14 residues. Per the germline V gene, CDR1 is SGHTA and CDR2 is FQGNSA. V lost 10 bases and J lost 3, with 13 bases in between. DNA of the CDR3: TGTGCCACCAAACTAGAGGTTGGGGCCAACGTCCTGACTTTC. This gives the protein CATKLEVGANVLTF.

The chain carries TRBV4-1 and TRBJ2-1, with D unresolved. The CDR3 extends over 19 amino acids. Germline V lookup: CDR1 MGHRA, CDR2 YSYEKL. V lost 2 bases, J lost 7 bases, and 27 bases lay in between. This CDR3 is CASSQLDQSLHSPRNEQFF. The CDR3 region has the DNA TGCGCCAGCAGCCAACTTGACCAGAGCCTTCACTCGCCACGGAATGAGCAGTTCTTC.

This rearrangement joins TRBV2 to TRBJ1-6; the D is unclear. This CDR3 has 11 residues. V was trimmed by 3 bases and J by 6 bases, leaving 0 bases between them. Germline loops: CDR1 SNHLY, CDR2 FYNNEI. CDR3 residues: CASSDNSPLHF. As DNA, the CDR3 is TGTGCCAGCAGTGATAATTCACCCCTCCACTTT.

This chain links TRBV9 with TRBJ1-4; 7 bases align to TRBD1. The trim removed 6 bases at V and 11 bases at J, leaving 10 bases unmatched. Germline V lookup: CDR1 SGDLS, CDR2 YYNGEE. This CDR3 has 13 amino acids. The CDR3 region has the DNA TGTGCCAGCAACGGACAAGGGGGCGAGAAACTGTTTTTT. It is translated as CASNGQGGEKLFF.

The J gene is TRBJ2-5, the V gene TRBV5-1; maybe TRBD1 (6 bases). CDR3 size: 16 residues. Germline CDR1 is SGHRS and CDR2 is YFSETQ. V shed 0 bases and J shed 3 bases, with 15 bases lying between them. CDR3 protein: CASSLVLGQRKETQYF. CDR3 nucleotide sequence: TGCGCCAGCAGCTTGGTTCTTGGACAGCGGAAAGAGACCCAGTACTTC.

This clone was observed a single time. The chain couples TRBV5-1 to TRBJ2-2; 9 nucleotides line up with TRBD1. V lost 8 bases and J lost 4; bases outside the gene matches: 9. This CDR3 spans 15 amino acids. Germline V gives CDR1 SGHRS, CDR2 YFSETQ. CDR3 residues: CASLAGTGPTGELFF. For the CDR3, the DNA is TGCGCCAGTTTGGCCGGGACAGGGCCCACCGGGGAGCTGTTTTTT.

The gene calls are TRBV7-6 and TRBJ2-3; 7 nucleotides align to TRBD1. Germline CDR1 is SGHVS and CDR2 is FNYEAQ. Trimming took 1 base from V and 1 from J; bases not matched to a gene: 8. This CDR3 comprises 17 residues. The CDR3 protein is CASSLGPRDRRTDTQYF. CDR3 nucleotide sequence: TGTGCCAGCAGCTTAGGCCCCCGGGACAGACGCACAGATACGCAGTATTTT.

The genes are TRBV19 and TRBJ2-7, with D unresolved. This CDR3 has 14 amino acids. The germline CDR1 and CDR2 sequences are LNHDA and SQIVND (reference sequence). Trimming cost V 6 bases and J 6 bases, with 18 bases left between them. The CDR3 loop is CASSPWPSSIEQYF. The CDR3 DNA sequence: TGTGCCAGTAGCCCGTGGCCCTCCTCGATCGAGCAGTACTTC.

V is TRBV7-8 and J is TRBJ1-3; tentatively, D is TRBD1 (5 bases). The CDR3 runs 16 residues. CDR1 is SGHVS, CDR2 FQNEAQ, per germline. V was pared by 5 bases and J by 4 bases, with 18 bases between. CDR3 amino acids: CASSLVGGDGGNTIYF. CDR3 DNA: TGTGCCAGCAGCCTCGTGGGGGGGGACGGAGGAAACACCATATATTTT.

V usage is TRBV23-1 and J usage is TRBJ2-7; TRBD2 is a possible D gene (5 bases). TRBV23-1 is an open reading frame whose function is uncertain. V was trimmed by 0 bases and J by 3 bases, leaving 12 bases between them. This CDR3 is built from 15 residues. In DNA form, the CDR3 reads TGCGCCAGCAGTCAATCGCCGGGGATCCACTACGAGCAGTACTTC. This sequence encodes CASSQSPGIHYEQYF.

The chain couples TRBV28 to TRBJ1-2, with D possibly matching TRBD1 (5 bases). The CDR3 length is 13 residues. The germline gives CDR1 MDHEN, CDR2 SYDVKM. V was pared by 8 bases and J by 8 bases, with 18 bases between. The CDR3 sequence: CASLAEGMSGYTF. The CDR3 DNA reads TGTGCCAGCCTCGCTGAGGGGATGAGCGGCTACACCTTC.

The CDR3 reads CASTFPGTSPTGELFF. DNA of the CDR3: TGTGCCAGCACCTTCCCCGGGACTAGCCCCACCGGGGAGCTGTTTTTT. The V call is TRBV7-9, the J call TRBJ2-2; TRBD2 matches at 9 bases. The J segment lost 4 bases and the V segment lost 7 bases, leaving 10 bases of the junction unmatched. The length of the CDR3 is 16 residues. Germline V gives CDR1 SEHNR, CDR2 FQNEAQ (reference sequence).

This clone has a single count. The J gene is TRBJ2-5, the V gene TRBV5-4, with a tentative D call TRBD1 (5 bases). The end of the DNA aligns better with TRBJ2-7, so the J call may be wrong. The CDR3 contains 12 residues. CDR1 is SGHNT and CDR2 is YYREEE in the germline V gene (reference sequence). The CDR3 sequence is CASSPGSYEQYF. The CDR3 coding sequence is TGTGCCAGCAGCCCAGGGTCCTACGAGCAGTACTTC.